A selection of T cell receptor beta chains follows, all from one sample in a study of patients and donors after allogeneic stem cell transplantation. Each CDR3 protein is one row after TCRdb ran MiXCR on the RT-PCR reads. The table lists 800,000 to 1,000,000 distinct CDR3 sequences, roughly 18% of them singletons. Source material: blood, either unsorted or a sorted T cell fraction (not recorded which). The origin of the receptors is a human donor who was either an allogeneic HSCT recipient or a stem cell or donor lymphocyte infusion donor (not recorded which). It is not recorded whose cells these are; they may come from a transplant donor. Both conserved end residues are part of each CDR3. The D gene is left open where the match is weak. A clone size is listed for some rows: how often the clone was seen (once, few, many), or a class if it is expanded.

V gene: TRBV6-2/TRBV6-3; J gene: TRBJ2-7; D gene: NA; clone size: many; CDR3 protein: CASSYSDYEQYF; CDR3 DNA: TGTGCCAGCAGTTACTCCGACTACGAGCAGTACTTC
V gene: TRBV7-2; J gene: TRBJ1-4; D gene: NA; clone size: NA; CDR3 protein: CASSSGQNRAPFF; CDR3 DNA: TGTGCCAGCAGCTCTGGACAGAACCGCGCTCCGTTTTTT
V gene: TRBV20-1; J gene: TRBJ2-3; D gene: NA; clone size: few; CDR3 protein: CSAPREPSTDTQYF; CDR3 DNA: TGCAGTGCTCCCCGGGAACCTAGCACAGATACGCAGTATTTT
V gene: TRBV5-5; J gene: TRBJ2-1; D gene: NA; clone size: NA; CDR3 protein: CASSSRGGQPDEQFF; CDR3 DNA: TGTGCCAGCAGCTCGAGGGGCGGCCAACCGGATGAGCAGTTCTTC
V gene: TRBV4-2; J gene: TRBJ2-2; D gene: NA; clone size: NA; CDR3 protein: CASSQDLGGTGELFF; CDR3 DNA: TGTGCCAGCAGCCAAGATCTAGGGGGCACCGGGGAGCTGTTTTTT
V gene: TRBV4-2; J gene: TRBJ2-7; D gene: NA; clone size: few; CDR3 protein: CASSQDTLAVGQYF; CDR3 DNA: TGTGCCAGCAGCCAAGATACGCTAGCAGTCGGGCAGTACTTC
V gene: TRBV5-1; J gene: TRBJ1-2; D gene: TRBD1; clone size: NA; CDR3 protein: CASSLGQGSAKKYYGYTF; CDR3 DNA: TGCGCCAGCAGCTTGGGACAGGGGTCCGCGAAGAAGTACTATGGCTACACCTTC
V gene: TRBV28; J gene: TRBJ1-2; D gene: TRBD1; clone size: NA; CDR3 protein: CASRSGTGPNYGYTF; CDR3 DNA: TGTGCCAGCAGGTCCGGGACAGGGCCAAACTATGGCTACACCTTC
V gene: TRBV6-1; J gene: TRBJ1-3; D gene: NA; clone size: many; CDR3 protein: CASSPGRASGNTIYF; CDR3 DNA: TGTGCCAGCAGCCCCGGTCGGGCCTCTGGAAACACCATATATTTT
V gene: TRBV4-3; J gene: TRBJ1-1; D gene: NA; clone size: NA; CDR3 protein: CASSQEFENTEAFF; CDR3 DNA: TGCGCCAGCAGCCAAGAATTTGAGAACACTGAAGCTTTCTTT
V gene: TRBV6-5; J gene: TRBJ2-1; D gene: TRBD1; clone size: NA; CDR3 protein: CASSYSSLRRGWNEQFF; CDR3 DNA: TGTGCCAGCAGTTACTCGAGTCTTCGCAGGGGGTGGAATGAGCAGTTCTTC
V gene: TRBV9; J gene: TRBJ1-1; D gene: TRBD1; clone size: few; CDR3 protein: CASSAKGQVNTEAFF; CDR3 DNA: TGTGCCAGCAGCGCCAAGGGACAGGTGAACACTGAAGCTTTCTTT
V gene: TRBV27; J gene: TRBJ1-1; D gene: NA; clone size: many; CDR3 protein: CASSSPRETEAFF; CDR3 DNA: TGTGCCAGCAGTTCTCCGCGTGAAACTGAAGCTTTCTTT
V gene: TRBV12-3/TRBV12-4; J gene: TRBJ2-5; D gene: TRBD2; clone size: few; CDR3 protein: CASSLVAGGPQETQYF; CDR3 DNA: TGTGCCAGCAGTTTAGTTGCGGGGGGCCCTCAAGAGACCCAGTACTTC
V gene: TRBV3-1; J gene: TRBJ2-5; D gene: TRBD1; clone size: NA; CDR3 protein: CASSQRQGRETQYF; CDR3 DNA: TGTGCCAGCAGCCAGCGACAGGGAAGGGAGACCCAGTACTTC
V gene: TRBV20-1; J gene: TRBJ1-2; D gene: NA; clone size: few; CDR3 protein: CSARAISVLGYTF; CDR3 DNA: TGCAGTGCTAGAGCCATTTCGGTTTTGGGCTACACCTTC
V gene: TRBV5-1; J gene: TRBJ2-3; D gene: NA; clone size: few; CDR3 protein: CASSLSGWEADTQYF; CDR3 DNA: TGCGCCAGCAGCTTGAGCGGGTGGGAGGCAGATACGCAGTATTTT
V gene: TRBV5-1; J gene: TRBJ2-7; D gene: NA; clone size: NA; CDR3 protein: CASSLDPTPYEQYF; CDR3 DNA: TGCGCCAGCAGCTTGGACCCCACCCCCTACGAGCAGTACTTC